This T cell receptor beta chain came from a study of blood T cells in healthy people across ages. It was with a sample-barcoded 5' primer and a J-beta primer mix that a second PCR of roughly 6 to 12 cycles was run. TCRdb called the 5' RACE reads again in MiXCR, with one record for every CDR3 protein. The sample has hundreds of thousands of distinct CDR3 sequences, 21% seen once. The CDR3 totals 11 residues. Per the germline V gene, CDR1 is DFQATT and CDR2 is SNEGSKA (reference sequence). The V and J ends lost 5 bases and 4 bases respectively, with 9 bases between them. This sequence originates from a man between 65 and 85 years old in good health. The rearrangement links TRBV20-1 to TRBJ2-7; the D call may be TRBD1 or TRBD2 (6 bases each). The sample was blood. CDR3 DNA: TGCAGTGCTGAGGGGGGATACGAGCAGTACTTC. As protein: CSAEGGYEQYF.